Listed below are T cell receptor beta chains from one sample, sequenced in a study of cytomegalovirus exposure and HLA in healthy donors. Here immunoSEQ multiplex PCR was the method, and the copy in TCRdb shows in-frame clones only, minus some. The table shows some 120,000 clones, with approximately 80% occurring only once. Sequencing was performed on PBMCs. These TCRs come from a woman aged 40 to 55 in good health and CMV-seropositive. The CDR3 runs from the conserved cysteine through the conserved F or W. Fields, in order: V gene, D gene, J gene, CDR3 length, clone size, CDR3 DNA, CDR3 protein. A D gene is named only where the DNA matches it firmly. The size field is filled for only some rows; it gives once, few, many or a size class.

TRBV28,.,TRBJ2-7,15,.,TGTGCCAGCAGTGGGGCCGGACACGCCTCCTACGAGCAGTACTTC,CASSGAGHASYEQYF
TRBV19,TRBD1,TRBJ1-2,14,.,TGTGCCAGTAGCCCGGACAGGGGAGACTATGGCTACACCTTC,CASSPDRGDYGYTF
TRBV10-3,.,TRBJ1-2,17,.,TGTGCCATCAGTGAGTCGACGGTAACAGATACCTACTATGGCTACACCTTC,CAISESTVTDTYYGYTF
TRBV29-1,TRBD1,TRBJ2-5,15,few,TGCAGCGTTGAATTGGGCAGGGGGCGAGGGGAGACCCAGTACTTC,CSVELGRGRGETQYF
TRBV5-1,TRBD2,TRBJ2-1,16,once,TGCGCCAGCAGCAGACGACTAGCGGGAGTAGGAAATGAGCAGTTCTTC,CASSRRLAGVGNEQFF
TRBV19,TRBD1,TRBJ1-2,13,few,TGTGCCAGTAGCTACAGGGGTGGCTATGGCTACACCTTC,CASSYRGGYGYTF
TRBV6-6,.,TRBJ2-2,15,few,TGTGCCAGCAGTTACCACGGTCGTAGCACCGGGGAGCTGTTTTTT,CASSYHGRSTGELFF
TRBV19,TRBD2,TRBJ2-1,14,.,TGTGCCAGTAGTATTGTAAGCGGGAGTAATGAGCAGTTCTTC,CASSIVSGSNEQFF
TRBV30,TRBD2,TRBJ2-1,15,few,TGTGCCTGGAGTGTACGAGGGAGGGCCGGGAATGAGCAGTTCTTC,CAWSVRGRAGNEQFF
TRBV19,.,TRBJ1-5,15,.,TGTGCCAGTAGTATAGGAACAGCCTTCAATCAGCCCCAGCATTTT,CASSIGTAFNQPQHF
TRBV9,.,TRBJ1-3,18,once,TGTGCCAGCAGCTTGGGACGGACTACCTTACCCTCTGGAAACACCATATATTTT,CASSLGRTTLPSGNTIYF
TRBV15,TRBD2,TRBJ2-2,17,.,TGTGCCACCAGCAGAGATAGAAGCGGGAGAGGCACCGGGGAGCTGTTTTTT,CATSRDRSGRGTGELFF
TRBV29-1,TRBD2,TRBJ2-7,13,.,TGCAGCGTTGAACTAGCGGGATTGTACGAGCAGTACTTC,CSVELAGLYEQYF
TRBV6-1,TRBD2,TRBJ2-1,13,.,TGTGCCAGACCAAAGCGGGAGGGCGGTGAGCAGTTCTTC,CARPKREGGEQFF
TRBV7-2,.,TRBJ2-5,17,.,TGTGCCAGCAGCTTAGCCCGGGTTCGGGGGTCGGAGGAGACCCAGTACTTC,CASSLARVRGSEETQYF
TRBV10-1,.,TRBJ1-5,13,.,TGCGCCAGCAGTGCCTATAGCAATCAGCCCCAGCATTTT,CASSAYSNQPQHF
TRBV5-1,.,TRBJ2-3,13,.,TGCGCCAGCAGCTTGTCAGGGTACGATACGCAGTATTTT,CASSLSGYDTQYF
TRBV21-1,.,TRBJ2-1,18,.,TGTGCCAGCAGCAAAGTCGCTAGCGGGGGAAGCTCCTACAATGAGCAGTTCTTC,CASSKVASGGSSYNEQFF
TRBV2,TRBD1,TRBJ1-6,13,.,TGTGCCAGCAGTGGACAGGGAGATTCACCCCTCCACTTT,CASSGQGDSPLHF
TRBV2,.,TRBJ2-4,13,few,TGTGCCAGCAGAGTCACAGGGTGGAACATTCAGTACTTC,CASRVTGWNIQYF
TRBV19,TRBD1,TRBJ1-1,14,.,TGTGCCTGTTGGGACAGGGATGTCGGCACTGAAGCTTTCTTT,CACWDRDVGTEAFF
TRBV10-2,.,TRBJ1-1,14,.,TGCGCCAGCAGCCCCGGGGAGGATGGGACTGAAGCTTTCTTT,CASSPGEDGTEAFF
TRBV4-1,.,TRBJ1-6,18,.,TGCGCCAGCAGCCAAGCCCTACAGGCGAGCTCCTATAATTCACCCCTCCACTTT,CASSQALQASSYNSPLHF
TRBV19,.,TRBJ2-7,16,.,TGTGCCAGTAGTCCATGGCCCGGAGAATTCGAGGGCGAGCAGTACTTC,CASSPWPGEFEGEQYF
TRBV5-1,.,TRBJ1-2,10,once,TGCGCCAGCAGCCGAGAGACAGCGACCTTC,CASSRETATF
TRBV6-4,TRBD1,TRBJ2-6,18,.,TGTGCCAGCAGTGATACGAGACAGGGGATGTCCGGGGCCAACGTCCTGACTTTC,CASSDTRQGMSGANVLTF
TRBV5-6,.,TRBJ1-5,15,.,TGTGCCAGCAGCACGTGGACAAGAAGCAATCAGCCCCAGCATTTT,CASSTWTRSNQPQHF
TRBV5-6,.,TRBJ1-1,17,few,TGTGCCAGCAGCCTTCGGACAGCTAGAAGAAGGAACACTGAAGCTTTCTTT,CASSLRTARRRNTEAFF
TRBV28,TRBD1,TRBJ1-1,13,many,TGTGCCAGCAGTCCTGGACAGGGACCTGAAGCTTTCTTT,CASSPGQGPEAFF
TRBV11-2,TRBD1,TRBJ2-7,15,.,TGTGCCAGCAGCACCAGAAGGACAGGGAGCTACGAGCAGTACTTC,CASSTRRTGSYEQYF
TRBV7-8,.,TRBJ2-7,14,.,TGTGCCAGCAGCTTAGTTCAGGGTGCCCACGAGCAGTACTTC,CASSLVQGAHEQYF
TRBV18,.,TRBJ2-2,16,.,TGTGCCAGCTCACCAACGCTACAGGTCGACACCGGGGAGCTGTTTTTT,CASSPTLQVDTGELFF
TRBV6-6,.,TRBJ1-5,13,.,TGTGCCAGCTCCCAGGTCAGCAATCAGCCCCAGCATTTT,CASSQVSNQPQHF
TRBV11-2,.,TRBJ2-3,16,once,TGTGCCAGCAGGACACCCAACGATGACAGCACAGATACGCAGTATTTT,CASRTPNDDSTDTQYF
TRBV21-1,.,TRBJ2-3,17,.,TGTGCCAGCAGCAAACGCGGGTCGCGGGGGCCCAGGGATACGCAGTATTTT,CASSKRGSRGPRDTQYF
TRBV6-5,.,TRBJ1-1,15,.,TGTGCCAGCAGTTACGGACAGTCTATGAACACTGAAGCTTTCTTT,CASSYGQSMNTEAFF
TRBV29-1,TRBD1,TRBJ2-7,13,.,TGCAGCGTCACCCCGGGACAGGGGGGGGAGCAGTACTTC,CSVTPGQGGEQYF
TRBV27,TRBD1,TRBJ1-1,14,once,TGTGCCAGCAGTTCGGACAGGGGGAAAGCTGAAGCTTTCTTT,CASSSDRGKAEAFF
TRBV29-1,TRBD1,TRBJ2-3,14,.,TGCAGCGTCACCGGGACAGCGATCACAGATACGCAGTATTTT,CSVTGTAITDTQYF
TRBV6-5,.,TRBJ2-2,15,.,TGTGCCAGCAGTTACGGGTTCCGCGGCACCGGGGAGCTGTTTTTT,CASSYGFRGTGELFF
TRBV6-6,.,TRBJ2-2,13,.,TGTGCCAGTCAGAAAACGAACACCGGGGAGCTGTTTTTT,CASQKTNTGELFF
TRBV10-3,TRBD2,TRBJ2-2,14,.,TGTGCCATCAGTGTTCGGGAGGGGAGCGGGGAGCTGTTTTTT,CAISVREGSGELFF